What follows describes a single T cell receptor beta chain. This table comes from immunoSEQ multiplex PCR, and its TCRdb copy is limited to in-frame clones, with some not included. This repertoire shows 350,000 to 400,000 clones, approximately 90% found once; its top ten account for over 0.7%. Germline-derived CDR1 and CDR2 are KGHSH and LQKENI. The J segment lost 6 bases and the V segment lost 3 bases, leaving 12 bases of the junction unmatched. The length of the CDR3 is 16 residues. These data come from a study of blood T cell repertoires in COVID-19. This chain links TRBV18 with TRBJ2-7; TRBD1 agrees at 9 bases. Specimen: PBMCs or T cells enriched from blood (not recorded which). The TCR was taken from a middle-aged woman who had been exposed to COVID-19. CDR3 amino acids: CASSPQSPGQGSEQYF. CDR3 coding DNA: TGTGCCAGCTCACCCCAGTCGCCGGGACAGGGTTCCGAGCAGTACTTC.